This T cell receptor (beta chain) was identified during a study of blood T cell repertoires in COVID-19. Overall study: Both acute and convalescent COVID-19 samples were obtained from the United States, Italy and Spain. T cells, B-cell-depleted T cells, or PBMCs provided the cDNA or gDNA that served as material.

Authors' data handling: Reference gene primer amplification gave nucleated cell count estimates. Here immunoSEQ multiplex PCR was the method, and the copy in TCRdb shows in-frame clones only, minus some. For V, J and clone size, that table is used; D and trimming come from the DNA. The repertoire includes 240,000 or so clones, 85% to 90% of them detected once, and less than 8% sits in the top ten. Deletions cut 6 bases from V and 3 bases from J, with 14 bases between. This CDR3 has 14 amino acids. In germline, CDR1 is MNHEY, CDR2 SVGAGI. The receptor comes from a man between 60 and 70 years old with acute or convalescent COVID-19. The V call is TRBV6-5, the J call TRBJ1-2; TRBD1 might be the D (6 bases). Material: peripheral blood. The CDR3 DNA follows: TGTGCCAGCAGGAATGGGGGGGGCGACTATGGCTACACCTTC. Translating it yields CASRNGGGDYGYTF.